This T cell receptor (beta chain) appears in the sequencing data of a study of blood T cell repertoires in COVID-19. Across the whole study: Collection of acute and convalescent COVID-19 samples took place in the United States, Italy and Spain. PBMCs, B-cell-depleted T cells, or T cells were the source of the cDNA or gDNA that made up the material.

Original analysis: Amplification of reference gene primers was used by the study to estimate nucleated cell counts. Libraries were prepared by immunoSEQ multiplex PCR; TCRdb keeps only in-frame clonotypes and omits some of them. V and J calls plus clone size are reproduced from that table; the DNA served to infer D and trimming. The table includes about 150,000 clones, 84% detected once. CDR3 length equals 15 residues. V dropped 3 bases and J dropped 1; count of bases not matched to a gene: 5. Germline CDR1 is SGHKS and CDR2 is YYEKEE (reference sequence). This chain uses TRBV5-5 with TRBJ1-1, with 8 bases aligning to TRBD1. Sequences were obtained from peripheral blood. This receptor was identified in a human donor in a cohort sampled during active COVID-19. The CDR3: CASSSAGTGNTEAFF. In nucleotides, the CDR3 is TGTGCCAGCAGCTCAGCCGGGACAGGGAACACTGAAGCTTTCTTT.